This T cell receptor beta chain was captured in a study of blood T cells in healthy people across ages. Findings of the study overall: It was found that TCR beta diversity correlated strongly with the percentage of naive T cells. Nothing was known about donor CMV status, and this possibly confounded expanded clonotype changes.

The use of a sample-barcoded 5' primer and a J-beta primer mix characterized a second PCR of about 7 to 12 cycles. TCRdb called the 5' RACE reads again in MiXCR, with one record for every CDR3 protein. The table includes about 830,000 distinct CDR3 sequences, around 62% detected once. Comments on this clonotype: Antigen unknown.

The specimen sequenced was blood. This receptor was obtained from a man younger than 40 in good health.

The CDR3 bases are TGTGCCTGGAGTGTTCCACAGTCCTACGAGCAGTACTTC. Residues: CAWSVPQSYEQYF. V is TRBV30 and J is TRBJ2-7; D is ambiguous. V was clipped by 0 bases and J by 1 base, with 7 bases between them. The CDR3 extends over 13 amino acids. CDR1 GTSNPN and CDR2 SVGIG come from the germline V gene (reference sequence).